This TCR beta chain was obtained from a study of T cells in localized non-small cell lung cancer (dated by TCRdb to 2018 to 2020). Study-level background: The study analyzed T cell repertoires of a few hundred early-stage NSCLC patients, comparing tumors and uninvolved tumor-adjacent lungs. The cohort consisted of under 300 treatment-naive NSCLC patients whose localized lung tumors had been resected. The mean age of the NSCLC patients was about 62 years, with 130 or so men and around 100 women.

Beyond this particular receptor, the publication reports: Because of the exploratory design, TCR variables were selected using unadjusted p-values without false-discovery rate correction. Higher T cell density in blood was associated with longer overall survival, whereas higher clonality in adjacent lung was associated with shorter survival. A median of about 61 of the top 100 tumor clones turned up in the paired uninvolved adjacent lung, and under 30 of those clones also ranked among the top 100 of that same adjacent lung. Because multi-region sequencing of the tumors was not done, intratumor heterogeneity could not be ruled out. Uninvolved tumor-adjacent lung showed the highest T cell clonality, higher than tumor, which suggests more focused antigenic responses in the uninvolved tumor-adjacent lung.

This clone was seen a few times. Which antigen it targets is not known. Per-nucleotide qualities are absent, and no much larger clonotype sits a single base away. TCR beta CDR3 regions were sequenced from DNA using the immunoSEQ Assay. The paper's data handling went like this. T cell density was computed as TCR beta template counts normalized to usable DNA estimated by amplifying housekeeping genes. Richness was estimated with the preseqR package, extrapolating to 400,000 templates for PBMC samples and 120,000 templates for tissue samples. Clonality was defined as one minus Pielou's evenness. Tissue-enriched TCRs were identified by differential abundance testing using productive amino-acid clonotypes, minimum total count 5 and alpha 0.1. The Jaccard Index and the Morisita Overlap Index were used to measure repertoire overlap between compartments. GLIPH grouped TCR beta CDR3s together with public tetramer-defined viral CDR3s, and a viral motif had to include at least three viral sequences and show V-gene enrichment. TCRdb's version of the immuneACCESS table is confined to in-frame rearrangements and falls short of the full clone set. An unresolved V gene accounts for under half of the shortfall where checked; the remainder is of unknown origin. V and J calls and clone size are those listed in that table; D and trimming were worked out from the DNA. The sample records over 10,000 clones, about 28% of which are singletons. About 7.8% of the sample comes from the top ten.

At diagnosis, peripheral blood, uninvolved tumor-adjacent lung and tumor were collected and stored as a combination of fresh-frozen and FFPE material. Looking up the germline V gene yields CDR1 SGHRS and CDR2 YFSETQ. A distance of 14 bases separates the germline ends of V and J, which lose 1 base and 3 bases respectively. Including cysteine and phenylalanine, the CDR3 has 15 amino acids. Solely the CDR3 DNA is kept, with 45 bases framed from the first base. The V gene is TRBV5-1 and the J gene is TRBJ2-7; perhaps TRBD1 is the D gene, with 6 bases matching. This receptor was taken from an older female donor with stage I lung adenocarcinoma. Sequenced here: lung tumor tissue, sampled before any cancer treatment. CDR3 sequence: CASSLLDSTIYEQYF. DNA sequence: TGCGCCAGCAGCTTGTTGGACAGTACCATCTACGAGCAGTACTTC.